This is a list of T cell receptor beta chains from one sample in a study of control samples from healthy donors and cancer patients. Method: immunoSEQ multiplex PCR; TCRdb's copy keeps in-frame clones and lacks some. The sample has roughly 130,000 clones, roughly 95% seen once. The sequenced material came from blood. These receptors were obtained from a young man in good health. Each CDR3 is given with its conserved first and last residue. The D gene is left open where the match is weak. Some rows have no size entry. The others give once, few or many, or a class for an expanded clone.

TRBD1	TRBJ2-7	TRBV5-6	.	CASSPDRGAYEQYF	TGTGCCAGCAGCCCAGACAGGGGAGCCTACGAGCAGTACTTC
.	TRBJ1-1	TRBV20-1	once	CSARDGIEAFF	TGCAGTGCTAGAGACGGAATAGAAGCTTTCTTT
TRBD1	TRBJ1-1	TRBV12-3/TRBV12-4	.	CASSFRGLEAFF	TGTGCCAGCAGTTTCAGGGGGCTGGAAGCTTTCTTT
.	TRBJ2-3	TRBV2	.	CASRVTRTTDTQYF	TGTGCCAGCAGGGTCACTAGAACCACAGATACGCAGTATTTT
.	TRBJ2-5	TRBV7-2	.	CASSFLETQYF	TGTGCCAGCAGCTTTCTGGAGACCCAGTACTTC
TRBD1	TRBJ2-6	TRBV19	once	CASSAGQGATGANVLTF	TGTGCCAGTAGTGCAGGACAGGGGGCAACTGGGGCCAACGTCCTGACTTTC
.	TRBJ2-7	TRBV29-1	.	CSVAGSLSTYEQYF	TGCAGCGTTGCCGGGTCCTTATCCACCTACGAGCAGTACTTC
.	TRBJ2-2	TRBV27	.	CASSFLNTGELFF	TGTGCCAGCAGTTTTTTAAACACCGGGGAGCTGTTTTTT
TRBD2	TRBJ2-3	TRBV28	.	CASSLPRSGGSTDTQYF	TGTGCCAGCAGCCTCCCGCGGAGCGGGGGTAGCACAGATACGCAGTATTTT
TRBD1	TRBJ1-4	TRBV9	.	CASSSRTGGGEKLFF	TGTGCCAGCAGCTCTAGGACAGGCGGGGGTGAAAAACTGTTTTTT
.	TRBJ2-2	TRBV6-5	.	CASSYPFTGELFF	TGTGCCAGCAGTTACCCTTTCACCGGGGAGCTGTTTTTT
TRBD1	TRBJ1-1	TRBV14	.	CASSLRPGQGDTEAFF	TGTGCCAGCAGCCTTAGGCCGGGACAGGGGGACACTGAAGCTTTCTTT
.	TRBJ2-7	TRBV6-5	.	CASSYSETETYEQYF	TGTGCCAGCAGTTACTCCGAGACCGAGACCTACGAGCAGTACTTC
TRBD1	TRBJ2-1	TRBV7-2	.	CASTQRGQGANEQFF	TGTGCCAGCACCCAGCGGGGACAGGGGGCCAATGAGCAGTTCTTC
.	TRBJ2-5	TRBV6-6	.	CASSRDPRQETQYF	TGTGCCAGCAGCCGGGACCCAAGACAAGAGACCCAGTACTTC
TRBD2	TRBJ2-5	TRBV9	once	CASSVEDSGGASETQYF	TGTGCCAGCAGCGTAGAGGATAGCGGGGGGGCATCTGAGACCCAGTACTTC
TRBD1	TRBJ2-7	TRBV7-9	.	CASSLGGQGASYEQYF	TGTGCCAGCAGCTTAGGGGGACAGGGGGCCTCCTACGAGCAGTACTTC
.	TRBJ1-1	TRBV9	.	CASNFGGLNTEAFF	TGTGCCAGCAACTTCGGGGGATTAAACACTGAAGCTTTCTTT
.	TRBJ2-7	TRBV6-6	.	CASSYNREDEQYF	TGTGCCAGCAGTTACAACAGGGAAGACGAGCAGTACTTC
.	TRBJ1-1	TRBV5-5	.	CASIGRGLNTEAFF	TGTGCCAGCATCGGGCGAGGGTTGAACACTGAAGCTTTCTTT
.	TRBJ1-1	TRBV30	.	CAWSHTGATEAFF	TGTGCCTGGAGTCACACGGGGGCGACTGAAGCTTTCTTT
TRBD1	TRBJ1-1	TRBV18	.	CASSPQGQINTEAFF	TGTGCCAGCTCACCTCAGGGACAGATAAACACTGAAGCTTTCTTT
.	TRBJ2-1	TRBV7-2	.	CASSLPVYSYNEQFF	TGTGCCAGCAGCTTACCTGTGTACTCCTACAATGAGCAGTTCTTC
.	TRBJ1-1	TRBV28	.	CASSRGPSWAFF	TGTGCCAGCAGTCGCGGCCCCTCTTGGGCTTTCTTT
.	TRBJ1-1	TRBV12-3/TRBV12-4	.	CASSLQRDARPRF	TGTGCCAGCAGTTTACAGCGGGACGCTAGACCTCGGTTT
.	TRBJ2-3	TRBV6-5	.	CASSTRDSTDTQYF	TGTGCCAGCAGTACTAGGGACAGCACAGATACGCAGTATTTT
TRBD1	TRBJ2-2	TRBV6-5	.	CATKWTGVTGELFF	TGTGCCACGAAATGGACAGGGGTAACCGGGGAGCTGTTTTTT
TRBD2	TRBJ2-2	TRBV7-2	.	CASSFSPIAGTGELFF	TGTGCCAGCAGCTTTTCCCCGATAGCGGGGACCGGGGAGCTGTTTTTT
.	TRBJ1-4	TRBV27	once	CASSLRATNEKLFF	TGTGCCAGCAGTCTAAGGGCCACGAATGAAAAACTGTTTTTT
.	TRBJ2-7	TRBV19	few	CASSIAGGSYEQYF	TGTGCCAGTAGTATCGCTGGCGGCTCCTACGAGCAGTACTTC
.	TRBJ1-1	TRBV6-5	once	CASSYSALNTEAFF	TGTGCCAGCAGTTACTCGGCCCTGAACACTGAAGCTTTCTTT
.	TRBJ1-5	TRBV28	once	CASSFGSTGINQPQHF	TGTGCCAGCAGTTTTGGATCTACAGGGATCAATCAGCCCCAGCATTTT
TRBD1	TRBJ1-1	TRBV7-9	.	CASSSRGRTPQAFF	TGTGCCAGCAGCTCAAGGGGGCGAACTCCTCAAGCTTTCTTT
.	TRBJ2-2	TRBV9	.	CASSPSGGSGELFF	TGTGCCAGCAGCCCCAGTGGGGGCAGCGGGGAGCTGTTTTTT
.	TRBJ1-5	TRBV19	.	CASSIDDSGDSNQPQHF	TGTGCCAGTAGTATTGATGATTCCGGTGACAGCAATCAGCCCCAGCATTTT
.	TRBJ2-7	TRBV19	.	CASKGYSETNYEQYF	TGTGCCAGTAAGGGATATTCGGAGACTAACTACGAGCAGTACTTC
.	TRBJ1-6	TRBV30	.	CAWSGIGGYNSPLHF	TGTGCCTGGAGTGGAATAGGTGGATATAATTCACCCCTCCACTTT
.	TRBJ1-5	TRBV6-2/TRBV6-3	once	CASSYGLNQPQHF	TGTGCCAGCAGTTACGGACTTAATCAGCCCCAGCATTTT
.	TRBJ2-7	TRBV10-2	.	CASGSPYEQYF	TGCGCCAGCGGTAGTCCCTACGAGCAGTACTTC
TRBD1	TRBJ2-7	TRBV5-8	.	CASSLATGGYEQYF	TGTGCCAGCAGCTTGGCTACAGGGGGCTACGAGCAGTACTTC
.	TRBJ2-7	TRBV6-1	.	CASSEEVGSSYEQYF	TGTGCCAGCAGTGAAGAGGTGGGGAGCTCCTACGAGCAGTACTTC
.	TRBJ1-2	TRBV4-2	.	CASSLTGGGADYGYTF	TGTGCCAGCAGCCTCACGGGGGGGGGCGCGGACTATGGCTACACCTTC
TRBD1	TRBJ1-2	TRBV6-2/TRBV6-3	.	CASSYGTGIYGYTF	TGTGCCAGCAGTTACGGGACAGGGATCTATGGCTACACCTTC
TRBD1	TRBJ1-2	TRBV11-2	.	CASSPGTGRDGYTF	TGTGCCAGCAGCCCCGGGACAGGGAGGGATGGCTACACCTTC
.	TRBJ1-2	TRBV27	.	CASSPQFGAQGYGYTF	TGTGCCAGCAGCCCGCAGTTCGGGGCGCAGGGCTATGGCTACACCTTC
.	TRBJ1-2	TRBV19	.	CASSIGRTGYTF	TGTGCCAGTAGTATAGGTAGGACTGGCTACACCTTC
TRBD2	TRBJ2-1	TRBV6-5	.	CASRGLAGEQFF	TGTGCCAGCAGGGGACTAGCAGGTGAGCAGTTCTTC
TRBD2	TRBJ2-2	TRBV7-6	.	CASSLRLAENTGELFF	TGTGCCAGCAGCTTAAGACTAGCGGAGAACACCGGGGAGCTGTTTTTT
.	TRBJ2-2	TRBV20-1	.	CSASVSGELFF	TGCAGTGCTTCGGTGTCCGGGGAGCTGTTTTTT
.	TRBJ1-2	TRBV7-8	once	CASSSSGTKGYGYTF	TGTGCCAGCAGCTCATCCGGGACTAAGGGCTATGGCTACACCTTC
TRBD1	TRBJ1-1	TRBV6-5	.	CASSWGQRTEAFF	TGTGCCAGCAGTTGGGGACAGAGGACTGAAGCTTTCTTT